The present T cell receptor (beta chain) was sequenced within a study of shared clonotypes between healthy human individuals. Study as a whole: CD4 naive and CD4 memory each took three plates per donor, while CD8 naive took two and CD8 memory one. Findings and limits, study-wide: A handful of donors shared around 5.1% of their naive CD4 clonotypes. Some clonotypes were shared by all four sorted-subset donors, while others were not shared. The non-shared ones had lower generation probabilities than the shared ones.

TCRdb keeps only in-frame clones here, not all; method: immunoSEQ multiplex PCR. The data contain approximately 1,500,000 clones, nearly 99% of them singletons. All of the donors resided in Nashville, Tennessee, and each was a Caucasian adult. This CDR3 region has 17 residues. Trimming removed 3 bases at V and 5 bases at J, with 23 bases between. Of note for this clone: Its antigen is still unknown.

Sequenced material: naive CD4+ T cells sorted from blood. The subset denotes: CD45RA+ positively selected. This receptor was obtained from a young man in good health. The gene calls are TRBV23-1 and TRBJ2-7; the D gene is possibly TRBD1 (5 bases). TRBV23-1 falls under the ORF class, with uncertain function. In DNA, the CDR3 is TGCGCCAGCAGTCACCCGCTCCGACAGCCCAATTTCCACGAGCAGTACTTC. Residues: CASSHPLRQPNFHEQYF.